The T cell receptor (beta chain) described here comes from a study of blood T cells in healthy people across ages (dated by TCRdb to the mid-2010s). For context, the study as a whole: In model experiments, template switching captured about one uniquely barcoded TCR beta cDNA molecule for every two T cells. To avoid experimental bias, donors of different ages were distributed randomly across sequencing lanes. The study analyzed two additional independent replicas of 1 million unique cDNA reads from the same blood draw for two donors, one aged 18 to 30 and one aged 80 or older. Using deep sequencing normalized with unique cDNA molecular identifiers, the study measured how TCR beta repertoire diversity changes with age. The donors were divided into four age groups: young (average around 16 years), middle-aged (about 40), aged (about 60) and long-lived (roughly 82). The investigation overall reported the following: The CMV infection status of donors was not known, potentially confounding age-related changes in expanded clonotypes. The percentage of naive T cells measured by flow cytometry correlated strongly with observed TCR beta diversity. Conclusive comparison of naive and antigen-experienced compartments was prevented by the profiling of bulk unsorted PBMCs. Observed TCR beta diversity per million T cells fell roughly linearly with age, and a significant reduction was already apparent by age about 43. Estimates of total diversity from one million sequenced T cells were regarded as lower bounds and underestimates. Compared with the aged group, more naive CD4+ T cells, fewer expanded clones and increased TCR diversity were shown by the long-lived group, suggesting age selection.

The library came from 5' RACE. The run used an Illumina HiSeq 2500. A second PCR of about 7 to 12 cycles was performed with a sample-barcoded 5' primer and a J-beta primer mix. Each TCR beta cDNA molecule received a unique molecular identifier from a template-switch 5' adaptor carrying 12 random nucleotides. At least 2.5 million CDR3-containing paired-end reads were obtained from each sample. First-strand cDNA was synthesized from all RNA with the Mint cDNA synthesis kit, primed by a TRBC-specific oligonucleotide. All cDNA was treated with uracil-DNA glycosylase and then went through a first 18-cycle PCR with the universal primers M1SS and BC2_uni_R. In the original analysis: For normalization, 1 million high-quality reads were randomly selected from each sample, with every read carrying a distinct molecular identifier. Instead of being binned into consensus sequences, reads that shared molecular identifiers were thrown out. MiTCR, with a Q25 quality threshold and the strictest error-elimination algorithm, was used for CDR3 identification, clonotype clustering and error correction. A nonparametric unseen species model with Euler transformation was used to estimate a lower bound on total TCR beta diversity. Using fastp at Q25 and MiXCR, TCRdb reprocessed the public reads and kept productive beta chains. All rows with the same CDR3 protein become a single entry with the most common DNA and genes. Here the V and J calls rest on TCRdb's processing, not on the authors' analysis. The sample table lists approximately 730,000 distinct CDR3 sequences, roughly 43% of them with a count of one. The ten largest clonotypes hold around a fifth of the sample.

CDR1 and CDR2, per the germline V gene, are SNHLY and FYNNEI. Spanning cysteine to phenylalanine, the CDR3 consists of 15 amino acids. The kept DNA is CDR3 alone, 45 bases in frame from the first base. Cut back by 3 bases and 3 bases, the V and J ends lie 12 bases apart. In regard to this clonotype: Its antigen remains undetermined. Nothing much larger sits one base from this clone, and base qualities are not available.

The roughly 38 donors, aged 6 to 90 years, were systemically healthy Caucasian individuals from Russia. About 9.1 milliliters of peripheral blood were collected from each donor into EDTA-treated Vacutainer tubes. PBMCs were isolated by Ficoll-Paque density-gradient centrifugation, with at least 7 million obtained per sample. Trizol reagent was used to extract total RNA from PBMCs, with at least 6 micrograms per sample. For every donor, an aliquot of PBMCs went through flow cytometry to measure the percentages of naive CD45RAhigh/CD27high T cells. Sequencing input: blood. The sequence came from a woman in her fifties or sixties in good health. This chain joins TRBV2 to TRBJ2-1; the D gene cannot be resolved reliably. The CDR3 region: CASSDPGSSYNEQFF. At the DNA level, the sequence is TGTGCCAGCAGTGACCCGGGTTCCAGCTACAATGAGCAGTTCTTC.